This T cell receptor (beta chain) was sequenced for a study of response to subunit inactivated influenza vaccine. Points from the study as a whole: After each seasonal influenza vaccination, few new T cells are recruited, the authors suggested.

In TCRdb, the RT-PCR reads were re-called with MiXCR into one record per CDR3 protein. The table shows 150,000 or so distinct CDR3 sequences, with 11% occurring only once. Note on this clonotype: No antigen is known for it. The junction and the germline gene differ at one end; a read error may be behind it.

The CDR3 runs 16 residues. CDR1 SGHTA and CDR2 FQGNSA come from the germline V gene. The source of this sequence is a man aged 50-60 years who received an inactivated influenza vaccine. V gene TRBV7-2 combines with J gene TRBJ1-3; D is unresolved. The source was non-naive T cells sorted from PBMCs, collected roughly 48 days after vaccination. The CDR3 nucleotides are TGTGCCAGCAGCATAGCGCAGGCCCGCTCTGGAAACACCATATATTTT. It translates to CASSIAQARSGNTIYF.